This is a list of T cell receptor beta chains from one sample in a study of control samples from healthy donors and cancer patients. Clones were read by immunoSEQ multiplex PCR, and TCRdb kept only the in-frame ones, dropping some. The sample lists about 100,000 clones, around 89% occurring once. Sequenced material: blood. These TCRs come from a man younger than 45 in good health. The CDR3 runs from the conserved cysteine through the conserved F or W. D genes are given only for firm matches. A clone size is listed for some rows: how often the clone was seen (once, few, many), or a class if it is expanded.

d_gene	abundance	j_gene	v_gene	CDR3nt	CDR3aa
-	-	TRBJ1-1	TRBV11-2	TGTGCCAGCAGCTTAAGGACTGACTTGAACACTGAAGCTTTCTTT	CASSLRTDLNTEAFF
-	-	TRBJ1-6	TRBV30	TGTGCCTGGAGTGTATGGCATCTTTCCTCAAGCTCCTATAATTCACCCCTCCACTTT	CAWSVWHLSSSSYNSPLHF
-	-	TRBJ1-5	TRBV20-1	TGCAGTGCTAGTCCCGGACTGGATCAAAACGGGGGCAATCAGCCCCAGCATTTT	CSASPGLDQNGGNQPQHF
-	few	TRBJ1-5	TRBV27	TGTGCCAGCAGTTTAGGGGCCAGGGACTCCCTAGTAGCGGGATATCAGCCCCAGCATTTT	CASSLGARDSLVAGYQPQHF
-	-	TRBJ2-3	TRBV30	TGTGCCTGGAGTGTACAAGTGGATACGCAGTATTTT	CAWSVQVDTQYF
-	-	TRBJ1-1	TRBV15	TGTGCCACCAGCAGTGGGGGGGGCTTAGACACTGAAGCTTTCTTT	CATSSGGGLDTEAFF
-	-	TRBJ2-2	TRBV19	TGTGCCAGTAGTATGTCTCCGAACACCGGGGAGCTGTTTTTT	CASSMSPNTGELFF
-	-	TRBJ1-5	TRBV2	TGTGCCAGCAGACAGGGAACTCAGCCCCAGCATTTT	CASRQGTQPQHF
-	-	TRBJ2-2	TRBV19	TGTGCCAGTAGTACCAGGGGGGAACACCGGGGAGCTGTTTTT	CASSTRGEHRGAVF
-	-	TRBJ2-3	TRBV7-6	TGTGCCAGCAGCTTAGCCGGATTCACTAGCACAGATACGCAGTATTTT	CASSLAGFTSTDTQYF
-	-	TRBJ1-2	TRBV28	TGTGCCAGCAGTTTAAGGCAGGATGGCTACACCTTC	CASSLRQDGYTF
TRBD1	-	TRBJ1-1	TRBV5-1	TGCGCCAGCAGCGCGGACGGGACAGCTAACACTGAAGCTTTCTTT	CASSADGTANTEAFF
-	once	TRBJ1-5	TRBV6-6	TGTGCCAGCAGCCCAGACAGGTTTCTGTTTCAGCCCCAGCATTTT	CASSPDRFLFQPQHF
-	-	TRBJ2-5	TRBV7-2	TGTGCCAGCAGCTTACGTCCTCCCCCGGGGGCCCAGTACTTC	CASSLRPPPGAQYF
-	-	TRBJ1-4	TRBV3-1/TRBV3-2	TGTGCCAGCAGCCACCGCTTACTCAGTGCCTATCGTGAAAAACTGTTTTTT	CASSHRLLSAYREKLFF
-	once	TRBJ2-1	TRBV5-1	TGCGCCAGCAGCCCCTATTCGGACGGCGGGGAAGGGGATGAGCAGTTCTTC	CASSPYSDGGEGDEQFF
TRBD1	-	TRBJ1-1	TRBV6-5	TGTGCCAGCAGTTACTCGAGACAGGGAGGGACTGAAGCTTTCTTT	CASSYSRQGGTEAFF
TRBD2	-	TRBJ2-3	TRBV7-2	TGTGCCAGCAACCCGGGACTACCCTCGGATACGCAGTATTTT	CASNPGLPSDTQYF
-	-	TRBJ2-1	TRBV9	TGTGCCAGCAGCGTAGACTTCAATGAGCAGTTCTTC	CASSVDFNEQFF
-	-	TRBJ1-2	TRBV29-1	TGCAGCGTTACATCGACAGGAGATAACTATGGCTACACCTTC	CSVTSTGDNYGYTF
-	-	TRBJ2-5	TRBV5-1	TGCGCCAGCAGTCGGTTCGGCGGAAACCAAGAGACCCAGTACTTC	CASSRFGGNQETQYF
-	-	TRBJ1-3	TRBV9	TGTGCCAGCAGCGGTTCACAGCTACGCTCTGGAAACACCATATATTTT	CASSGSQLRSGNTIYF
-	once	TRBJ1-6	TRBV21-1	TGTGCCAGCAGCAAAGTTTCCCAGGACAGGGGTGATTCACCCCTCCACTTT	CASSKVSQDRGDSPLHF
TRBD1	-	TRBJ2-2	TRBV28	TGTGCCAGCAGCCCACAGGGGGCCACCGGGGAGCTGTTTTTT	CASSPQGATGELFF
TRBD2	-	TRBJ2-1	TRBV24-1	TGTGCCACCAGGGAAGCGGGGGGCTACAATGAGCAGTTCTTC	CATREAGGYNEQFF
-	-	TRBJ2-6	TRBV23-1	TGCGCCAGCAGTCAAGAGGTAGTTTCCCCGGTTCTGGCCCCACTATCTGGGGCCAACGTCCTGACTTTC	CASSQEVVSPVLAPLSGANVLTF
-	-	TRBJ2-2	TRBV29-1	TGCAGCGGGCGGGTAGCCGGGGAGCTGTTTTTT	CSGRVAGELFF
-	-	TRBJ1-2	TRBV13	TGTGCCAGCAGCTTATTATCCGAATTCAGGGAGGGCTACACCTTC	CASSLLSEFREGYTF
-	once	TRBJ1-1	TRBV6-5	TGTGCCACCTCCCGGGCATTCGAAGCTTTCTTT	CATSRAFEAFF
-	-	TRBJ1-1	TRBV7-2	TGTGCCAGCAGCTCCCGTGGGGGACGTACTTGGGCTTTCTTT	CASSSRGGRTWAFF
TRBD2	-	TRBJ2-1	TRBV28	TGTGCCAGCAGCACTCCCCGTAGCGGGGCCTACAATGAGCAGTTCTTC	CASSTPRSGAYNEQFF
-	-	TRBJ2-1	TRBV7-8	TGTGCCAGCAGCTTTCTCCAGGGATACAATGAGCAGTTCTTC	CASSFLQGYNEQFF
-	-	TRBJ2-1	TRBV14	TGTGCCAGCAGCCAAGATCTAGTGGGGAATGAGCAGTTCTTC	CASSQDLVGNEQFF
TRBD2	-	TRBJ2-1	TRBV24-1	TGTGCCACCAGTGACCCAACGACTAGCGGGAGGTTGAATGAGCAGTTCTTC	CATSDPTTSGRLNEQFF
TRBD2	few	TRBJ2-3	TRBV7-2	TGTGCCAGCAGCCCCGGGGGGCGCGGGAGGGTTCGAGATACGCAGTATTTT	CASSPGGRGRVRDTQYF
TRBD1	-	TRBJ1-6	TRBV5-1	TGCGCCAGCAGCTTGGAAGGGACAGGGAATTCACCCCTCCACTTT	CASSLEGTGNSPLHF
TRBD1	few	TRBJ2-5	TRBV12-5	TGTGCTAGTGCCAAGACAGGGGATCGAGAGACCCAGTACTTC	CASAKTGDRETQYF
-	-	TRBJ2-7	TRBV6-2/TRBV6-3	TGTGCCAGCAGTCGCGTCTCTTCGGTAACCTACGAGCAGTACTTC	CASSRVSSVTYEQYF
-	-	TRBJ1-5	TRBV27	TGTGCCAGCAGGGGGGGACCGGCAAACTCAAATCAGCCCCAGCATTTT	CASRGGPANSNQPQHF
-	-	TRBJ1-2	TRBV15	TGTGCCACCAGCAGAGATGGGGGCAGAGGCGGGGTTGGCTATGGCTACACCTTC	CATSRDGGRGGVGYGYTF
-	-	TRBJ1-1	TRBV6-5	TGTGCCAGCAGGTCAGGGCTACTGAGAACTGAAGCTTTCTTT	CASRSGLLRTEAFF